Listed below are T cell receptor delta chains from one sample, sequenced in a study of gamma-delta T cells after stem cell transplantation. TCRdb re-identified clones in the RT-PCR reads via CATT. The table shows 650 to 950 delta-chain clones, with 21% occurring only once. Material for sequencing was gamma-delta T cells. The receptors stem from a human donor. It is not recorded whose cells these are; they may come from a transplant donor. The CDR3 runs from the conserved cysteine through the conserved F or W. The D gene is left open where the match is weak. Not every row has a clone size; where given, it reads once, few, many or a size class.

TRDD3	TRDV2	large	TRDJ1	CACDPLNLGEAYTDKLIF	TGTGCCTGTGACCCCTTAAATCTGGGGGAAGCGTACACCGATAAACTCATCTTT
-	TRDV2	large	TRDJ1	CACDPLGLYDKLIF	TGTGCCTGTGACCCACTGGGACTCTACGATAAACTCATCTTT
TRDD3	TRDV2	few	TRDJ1	CACDTLELGDTIDKLIF	TGTGCCTGTGACACTCTTGAACTGGGGGATACGATCGATAAACTCATCTTT
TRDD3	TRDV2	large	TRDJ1	CACDDLLGDATDKLIF	TGTGCCTGTGACGACCTACTGGGGGATGCCACCGATAAACTCATCTTT
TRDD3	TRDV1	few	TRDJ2	CALGNPFWTGGYAKSLTAQLFF	TGTGCTCTTGGGAACCCCTTCTGGACTGGGGGATACGCCAAGTCCTTGACAGCACAACTCTTCTTT
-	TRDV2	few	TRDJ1	CACDTVGRREKEYTDKLIF	TGTGCCTGTGACACCGTTGGTAGGAGGGAAAAAGAGTACACCGATAAACTCATCTTT
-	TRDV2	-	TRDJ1	CACDTWAPDGGTDKLIF	TGTGCCTGTGACACGTGGGCCCCCGACGGGGGGACCGATAAACTCATCTTT
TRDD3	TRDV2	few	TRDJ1	CACDTLLGADTDKLIF	TGTGCCTGTGACACTTTACTGGGGGCTGACACCGATAAACTCATCTTT
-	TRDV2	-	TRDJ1	CACDLTGNTDKLIF	TGTGCCTGTGACCTTACTGGGAACACCGATAAACTCATCTTT
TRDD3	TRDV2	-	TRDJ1	CACDTVLGASYTDKLIF	TGTGCCTGTGACACCGTACTGGGGGCCTCATACACCGATAAACTCATCTTT
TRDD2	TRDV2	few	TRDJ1	CACDMLFLNASRLADKPTDKLIF	TGTGCCTGTGACATGCTCTTCCTAAACGCCTCTAGACTAGCGGATAAACCCACCGATAAACTCATCTTT
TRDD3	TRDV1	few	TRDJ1	CALGEFPSRGYVADKLIF	TGTGCTCTTGGGGAATTTCCCTCAAGGGGATACGTTGCCGATAAACTCATCTTT
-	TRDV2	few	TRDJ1	CACDTVRYPTLEYTDKLIF	TGTGCCTGTGACACCGTTCGTTACCCTACTTTGGAGTACACCGATAAACTCATCTTT
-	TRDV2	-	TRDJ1	CACDPLGDPDKLIF	TGTGCCTGTGACCCCCTCGGGGACCCCGATAAACTCATCTTT
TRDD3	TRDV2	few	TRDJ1	CACDNLLLGGSADKLIF	TGTGCCTGTGACAACCTTCTACTGGGGGGATCGGCCGATAAACTCATCTTT
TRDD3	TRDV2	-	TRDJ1	CACDDLELGDTTYKLIF	TGTGCCTGTGACGACTTAGAACTGGGGGATACGACTTATAAACTCATCTTT
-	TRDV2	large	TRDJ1	CACDSITPGSAGDKLIF	TGTGCCTGTGACTCCATTACCCCCGGTTCTGCAGGCGATAAACTCATCTTT
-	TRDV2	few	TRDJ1	CACDTVGGPHTGGLIF	TGTGCCTGTGACACCGTAGGGGGACCACACACGGGCGGACTCATCTTT
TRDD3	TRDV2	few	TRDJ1	CACDTPLGDRGTDKLIF	TGTGCCTGTGACACCCCACTGGGGGATAGGGGCACCGATAAACTCATCTTT
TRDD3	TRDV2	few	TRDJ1	CACDTGRLLGDIPDKLIF	TGTGCCTGTGACACCGGGAGATTACTGGGGGATATTCCCGATAAACTCATCTTT
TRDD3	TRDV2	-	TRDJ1	CACERLGDIPPDKLIF	TGTGCCTGTGAGCGACTGGGGGATATCCCTCCCGATAAACTCATCTTT
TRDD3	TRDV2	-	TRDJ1	CACDPLGESAGTDKLIF	TGTGCCTGTGACCCGTTGGGGGAATCAGCTGGCACCGATAAACTCATCTTT
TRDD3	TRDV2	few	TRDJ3	CACDTVEGPTGGRSSWDTRQMFF	TGTGCCTGTGACACCGTCGAGGGCCCTACTGGGGGCCGCAGCTCCTGGGACACCCGACAGATGTTTTTC
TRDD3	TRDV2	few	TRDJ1	CACDTVGGSDKLIF	TGTGCCTGTGACACCGTTGGGGGATCCGATAAACTCATCTTT
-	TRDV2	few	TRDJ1	CACDIVWRADKLIF	TGTGCCTGTGACATCGTCTGGAGGGCCGATAAACTCATCTTT
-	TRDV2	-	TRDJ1	CACDPLTRHHTDKLIF	TGTGCCTGTGACCCCCTCACTAGGCACCACACCGATAAACTCATCTTT
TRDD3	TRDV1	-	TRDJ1	CALGELGFGETGLGVGLITDKLIF	TGTGCTCTTGGGGAACTAGGGTTCGGTGAGACCGGACTGGGGGTTGGCCTAATCACCGATAAACTCATCTTT
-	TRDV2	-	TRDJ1	CACDTLGPYTDKLIF	TGCGCCTGTGACACGCTGGGGCCCTACACCGATAAACTCATCTTT
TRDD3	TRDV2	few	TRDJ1	CACDPVGGYADKLIF	TGTGCCTGTGACCCAGTTGGGGGATACGCTGATAAACTCATCTTT
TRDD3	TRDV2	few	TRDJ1	CACDTLPSLLGDDLYTDKLIF	TGTGCCTGTGACACGCTCCCGTCGTTACTGGGGGATGACCTGTACACCGATAAACTCATCTTT
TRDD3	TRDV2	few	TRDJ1	CACEEVGDTDTDKLIF	TGTGCCTGTGAGGAGGTGGGGGATACCGACACCGATAAACTCATCTTT
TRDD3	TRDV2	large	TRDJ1	CACDTLILGDTHITDTRGTDKLIF	TGTGCCTGTGACACCCTAATACTGGGGGATACGCACATTACAGACACCCGGGGGACCGATAAACTCATCTTT
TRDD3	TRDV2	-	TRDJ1	CACDTLVLGDTRTDKLIF	TGTGCCTGTGACACCCTCGTACTGGGGGATACGCGCACCGATAAACTCATCTTT
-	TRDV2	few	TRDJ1	CACDTLTVHRVITDKLIF	TGTGCCTGTGACACGCTTACAGTTCATCGGGTCATCACCGATAAACTCATCTTT
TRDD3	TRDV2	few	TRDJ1	CACDILGDREDTDKLIF	TGTGCCTGTGATATACTGGGGGACCGGGAGGACACCGATAAACTCATCTTT
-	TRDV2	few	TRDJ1	CACDTAEGGGERDKLIF	TGTGCCTGTGACACGGCTGAGGGAGGCGGCGAGCGGGATAAACTCATCTTT
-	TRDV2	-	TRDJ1	CACDTLSGTNTDKLIF	TGTGCCTGTGACACCCTGTCTGGGACTAACACCGATAAACTCATCTTT
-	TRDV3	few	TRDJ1	CAFSYLPDQVRLATDKLIF	TGTGCCTTTAGCTACCTCCCCGACCAGGTACGTCTTGCCACCGATAAACTCATCTTT
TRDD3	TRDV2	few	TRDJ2	CACDTVTGGSPALTAQLFF	TGTGCCTGTGACACTGTTACTGGGGGATCCCCGGCTTTGACAGCACAACTCTTCTTT
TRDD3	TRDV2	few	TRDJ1	CACDTVLRLGDRGYTDKLIF	TGTGCCTGTGACACCGTGCTTAGGCTGGGGGATAGAGGGTACACCGATAAACTCATCTTT
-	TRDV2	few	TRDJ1	CACDAVGGSYTDKLIF	TGTGCCTGTGACGCAGTGGGGGGTTCGTACACCGATAAACTCATCTTT
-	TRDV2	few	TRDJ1	CACDPLEATDKLIF	TGTGCCTGTGACCCCTTGGAGGCGACCGATAAACTCATCTTT
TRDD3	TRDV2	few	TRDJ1	CACDSLLGANTDKLIF	TGTGCCTGTGACAGTTTACTGGGGGCCAACACCGATAAACTCATCTTT
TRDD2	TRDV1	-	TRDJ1	CALGRASFLYTDKLIF	TGTGCTCTTGGACGAGCCTCCTTCCTATACACCGATAAACTCATCTTT
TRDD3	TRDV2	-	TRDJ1	CACDLLGDTPTTDKLIF	TGTGCCTGTGACCTACTGGGGGATACGCCCACCACCGATAAACTCATCTTT
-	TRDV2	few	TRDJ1	CACDTVPSGVPFTDKLIF	TGTGCCTGTGACACCGTGCCTAGTGGGGTTCCATTCACCGATAAACTCATCTTT
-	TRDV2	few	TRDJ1	CACDTLSGDTDKLIF	TGTGCCTGTGACACGCTTAGTGGAGACACCGATAAACTCATCTTT
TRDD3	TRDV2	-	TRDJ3	CACLLGESSWDTRQMFF	TGTGCCTGTTTACTGGGGGAAAGCTCCTGGGACACCCGACAGATGTTTTTC
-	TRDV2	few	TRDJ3	CACDLTGTHSWDTRQMFF	TGTGCCTGTGACCTTACTGGGACCCACTCCTGGGACACCCGACAGATGTTTTTC
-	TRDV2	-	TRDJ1	CACDKGLYTDKLIF	TGTGCCTGTGACAAGGGGCTGTACACCGATAAACTCATCTTT
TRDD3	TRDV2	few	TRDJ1	CACDPLGGTVADKLIF	TGTGCCTGTGATCCACTGGGGGGTACTGTTGCCGATAAACTCATCTTT
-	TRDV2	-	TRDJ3	CACDTAGPSSWDTRQMFF	TGTGCCTGTGACACCGCGGGACCAAGCTCCTGGGACACCCGACAGATGTTTTTC
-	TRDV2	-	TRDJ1	CACDTVGTNTDKLIF	TGTGCCTGTGACACCGTGGGGACGAACACCGATAAACTCATCTTT
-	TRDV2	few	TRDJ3	CACDPLGNSSSWDTRQMFF	TGTGCCTGTGACCCACTGGGCAACTCAAGCTCCTGGGACACCCGACAGATGTTTTTC
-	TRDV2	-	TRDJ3	CACDTSEYGRSWDTRQMFF	TGTGCCTGTGACACGTCGGAGTACGGACGGTCCTGGGACACCCGACAGATGTTTTTC
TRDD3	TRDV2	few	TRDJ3	CACDLTGASSWDTRQMFF	TGTGCCTGTGACCTTACTGGGGCAAGCTCCTGGGACACCCGACAGATGTTTTTC
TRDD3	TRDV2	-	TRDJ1	CACDTVGGGYATDKLIF	TGTGCCTGTGACACCGTTGGAGGGGGATACGCAACCGATAAACTCATCTTT
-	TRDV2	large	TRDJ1	CACDSLTGKSDKLIF	TGTGCCTGTGATTCCCTTACTGGGAAGTCCGATAAACTCATCTTT
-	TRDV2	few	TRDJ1	CACDTAGPRTDKLIF	TGTGCCTGTGACACCGCGGGACCACGAACCGATAAACTCATCTTT